This TCR beta chain was obtained from a study of cytomegalovirus exposure and HLA in healthy donors. Findings and limits, study-wide: Cytomegalovirus-associated TCR beta chains were listed, numbering over 150.

In its sample, this clone was seen a few times. Its antigen remains unidentified. The PCR used 60 Vbeta and 13 Jbeta primers. The table came from immunoSEQ multiplex PCR; TCRdb's copy has only in-frame clones and leaves some out. The profile covers tens of thousands of clones, with approximately 82% appearing a single time and approximately 2.8% taken by the ten largest. With V trimmed by 7 bases and J by 0 bases, 10 bases remained unmatched. This CDR3 region has 18 residues. Per germline, CDR1 WNHNN and CDR2 SYGVQD (reference sequence). This clonotype was sampled from a man over 45 in good health and CMV-seronegative. The chain uses TRBV10-1 and TRBJ2-3, with 13 bases fitting TRBD2. Sequencing was performed on PBMCs. The CDR3 sequence is CASTIEGTSGASTDTQYF. The CDR3 DNA is TGCGCCAGCACCATCGAGGGGACTAGCGGGGCTAGCACAGATACGCAGTATTTT.